This T cell receptor (beta chain) was identified in a study of molecular identifiers for immune sequencing clone quantification. Study observations and caveats: More than 98% of effector molecules, versus under 1% of naive-cell molecules, belonged to clones above 20 RNA copies. Spiked-in Jurkat TCR RNA corresponding to one cell was reported as detectable against 750,000 to 1,000,000 naive cells.

When naive CD8 T cells were sorted, they were gated as CD8+CD4-CCR7+CD45RA+. For bulk TCR libraries, previously described methods and listed TCR primers were used. TCRdb fed the PCR reads into MiXCR, producing one record per CDR3 protein. Seen here are 85,000 to 130,000 distinct CDR3 sequences, 35% to 40% observed once, and the top ten hold less than 5.5%. V was trimmed by 4 bases and J by 4 bases, leaving 10 bases between them. CDR3 length: 12 residues. The germline gives CDR1 SQVTM, CDR2 ANQGSEA. To note about this clonotype: Its specificity is not known.

The J gene is TRBJ2-5, the V gene TRBV29-1; D not resolved. The receptor's source is a human donor in good health. Some libraries in this study had Jurkat cell RNA spiked in. Specimen: naive CD8+ T cells from blood, with Jurkat cell RNA spiked in. The subset here: FACS-sorted CD8+CD4-CCR7+CD45RA+ naive T cells. DNA for the CDR3: TGCAGCGTTGGAGCCAGGTCAGAGACCCAGTACTTC. It encodes CSVGARSETQYF.